This T cell receptor beta chain was recorded in a study of CD4 T cells in relation to SARS-CoV-2 and coronaviruses. Study at large: PBMCs were cultured with antigen for roughly nine days before TCR beta sequencing. Negative control cultures got HIV-1 Nef peptides or no peptide.

Points on this clone: Antigen: not known.

V dropped 6 bases and J dropped 4; count of bases not matched to a gene: 7. CDR1 is SGHNT, CDR2 YENEEA, per germline. The CDR3 has 15 residues. Assay used: immunoSEQ multiplex PCR; TCRdb lists only in-frame clones, some missing. The table shows tens of thousands of clones, with approximately 72% occurring only once. CD4+ T cells from unexposed donors were obtained before the COVID-19 pandemic (2011-2018). After about ten days of culture, CD4+ T cells were isolated. This sequence joins TRBV11-3 and TRBJ1-3; 9 positions agree with TRBD1. This clonotype originated in a human donor in good health. The sequenced sample consisted of CD4+ T cells from PBMCs, cultured in vitro. The chain's CDR3 is CASSPGQGPGNTIYF. DNA of the CDR3: TGTGCCAGCAGTCCGGGACAGGGACCAGGAAACACCATATATTTT. Together with reference TRBV11-3 and TRBJ1-3, the CDR3 gives the full variable domain: EAGVVQSPRYKIIEKKQPVAFWCNPISGHNTLYWYLQNLGQGPELLIRYENEEAVDDSQLPKDRFSAERLKGVDSTLKIQPAELGDSAVYLCASSPGQGPGNTIYFGEGSWLTVV.